This paragraph reports one T cell receptor (beta chain). Its antigen specificity is not known. Per-base quality was not reported, and no clone a single base away is much larger than it. CDR1 and CDR2 (MNHEY, SVGEGT) derive from the germline V gene. V and J lose 5 bases and 6 bases, and a span of 17 bases separates them. The cysteine opens and the phenylalanine closes a CDR3 of 14 amino acids. Only the CDR3 part of the read is kept: 42 bases, read in frame from the first base. The data stem from a study of Graves' ophthalmopathy and Graves' hyperthyroidism (dated by TCRdb to 2017 to 2018). About the study as a whole: Peripheral blood was collected at initial diagnosis, prior to any treatment. In total, some 140 blood samples were TCR-sequenced: some 40 ophthalmopathy, under 85 hyperthyroidism and about 17 hyperthyroidism-to-ophthalmopathy patients. Once sampling was done, hyperthyroidism patients were given methimazole at a starting dose of 30 mg daily, while ophthalmopathy patients were given high-dose intravenous methylprednisolone. The study used signatures of the TCR beta repertoire to tell Graves' ophthalmopathy apart from Graves' hyperthyroidism and to predict which patients would progress to ophthalmopathy. In several hyperthyroidism patients, the T-cell repertoires found in thyroid tissue were compared with those found in blood. An independent validation cohort comprised around 19 hyperthyroidism patients and 15 to 17 patients who later progressed from hyperthyroidism to ophthalmopathy. To explore V-J signatures that distinguish ophthalmopathy from hyperthyroidism, a discovery set of about a hundred patients was enrolled, made up of 43 with ophthalmopathy and under 65 with stable hyperthyroidism. The 95 to 100 discovery patients were randomly split 7:3 into training and test sets.

The ophthalmopathy patients had moderately to severely active disease, with a Clinical Activity Score of 3 or higher, a NOSPECS grade of 4 or higher, and a disease duration of less than 3 months. Patients were excluded if they had other autoimmune diseases, uncontrolled infections, pregnancy or lactation. Clinical symptoms, serum thyroxine, TRAb, thyroid ultrasound and orbital computed tomography were used for diagnosis. Ficoll-Paque density gradient centrifugation was used to isolate PBMCs from approximately 10 ml of fresh peripheral blood. Trizol reagent was used to extract the total RNA, and its quality was then checked on an Agilent 2100 Bioanalyzer. TCR beta CDR3 regions were amplified from RNA transcripts for repertoire sequencing. The first round was an RT-PCR using HTBI primers with the Qiagen OneStep RT-PCR kit, and this first round was followed by a second-round multiplex PCR, then size selection and purification. Libraries were sequenced paired-end with 100 bp reads on an Illumina HiSeq2000. Per the original workflow: SOAPnuke was used for read processing, and reads with adapters, uncalled bases, a mean Phred below 15, or no exact constant-primer or identifier match were discarded. High-quality paired reads were merged with COPE v1.2.5. Each unique nucleotide sequence was defined as a clonotype, and clonotypes were aligned to IMGT TRB V, D and J references with MiTCR v1.1. The analysis was limited to V-J combinations with a frequency above 0.0001, which together covered just over 98% of the repertoires. For each V-J combination, a TCR clonal expansion and chaos score was defined as F50 clonal expansion divided by the chaos observed in the TCRdist matrix. Welch's t-statistics and random forest were used to narrow the features down to 10 to 15 V-J combinations, which were then fed into a naive Bayes classifier. The Morisita-Horn index was used to measure how similar the thyroid and blood repertoires were. TCRdb reprocessed the public reads (quality trimming at Q25 with fastp, clone calling with MiXCR) and kept in-frame beta chains. Each CDR3 protein gets just one entry, which takes the most common genes and DNA from the rows behind it. The V and J calls come from TCRdb's annotation, not from the publication. The sample table holds a few hundred thousand distinct CDR3 sequences, of which around 17% were seen once. Roughly 1.5% of the sample is held by the ten biggest clonotypes.

General study outcomes and caveats: No statistical method was used to set the sample size in advance, and the investigators knew which group each participant was assigned to. In validation, the model predicted ophthalmopathy progression with about 71% sensitivity and about 77% specificity; 12 predicted patients were CT-confirmed with GO in a median of approximately six months. Most expanded thyroid clonotypes with frequency above 0.001 were also detected in blood, suggesting blood repertoires may reflect the thyroid immune response. The 13-signature model separated ophthalmopathy from stable hyperthyroidism with around 90% sensitivity and just under 84% specificity in cross-validation, and 80%/75% in the test set.

Sequenced sample: peripheral blood. Recombination joined TRBV6-2 or TRBV6-3 with TRBJ2-7; no D segment can be confidently identified. This TCR came from a woman aged 18 to 35 with Graves' ophthalmopathy. Donor details come from another sample of the same person, matched by shared clones. The CDR3 protein is CASSTNTAGIEQYF. At the DNA level, the sequence is TGTGCCAGCAGTACCAACACGGCCGGAATCGAGCAGTACTTC.